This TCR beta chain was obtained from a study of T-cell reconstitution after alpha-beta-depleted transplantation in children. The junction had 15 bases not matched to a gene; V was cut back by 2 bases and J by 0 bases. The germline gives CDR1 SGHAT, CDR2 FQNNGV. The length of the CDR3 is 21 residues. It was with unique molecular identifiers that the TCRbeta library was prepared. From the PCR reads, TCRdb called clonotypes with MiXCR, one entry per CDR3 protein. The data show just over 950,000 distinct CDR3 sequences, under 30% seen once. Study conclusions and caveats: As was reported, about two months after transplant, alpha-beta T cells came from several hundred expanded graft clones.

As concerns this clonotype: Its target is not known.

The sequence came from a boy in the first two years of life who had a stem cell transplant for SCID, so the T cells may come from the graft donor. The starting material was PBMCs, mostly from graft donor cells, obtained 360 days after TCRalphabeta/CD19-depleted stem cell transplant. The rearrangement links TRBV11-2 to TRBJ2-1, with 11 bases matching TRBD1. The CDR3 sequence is CASSLQPTGTGGKSSYNEQFF. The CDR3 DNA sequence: TGTGCCAGCAGCTTACAACCGACGGGGACAGGGGGGAAAAGCTCCTACAATGAGCAGTTCTTC. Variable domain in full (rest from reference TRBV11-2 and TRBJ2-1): EAGVAQSPRYKIIEKRQSVAFWCNPISGHATLYWYQQILGQGPKLLIQFQNNGVVDDSQLPKDRFSAERLKGVDSTLKIQPAKLEDSAVYLCASSLQPTGTGGKSSYNEQFFGPGTRLTVL.